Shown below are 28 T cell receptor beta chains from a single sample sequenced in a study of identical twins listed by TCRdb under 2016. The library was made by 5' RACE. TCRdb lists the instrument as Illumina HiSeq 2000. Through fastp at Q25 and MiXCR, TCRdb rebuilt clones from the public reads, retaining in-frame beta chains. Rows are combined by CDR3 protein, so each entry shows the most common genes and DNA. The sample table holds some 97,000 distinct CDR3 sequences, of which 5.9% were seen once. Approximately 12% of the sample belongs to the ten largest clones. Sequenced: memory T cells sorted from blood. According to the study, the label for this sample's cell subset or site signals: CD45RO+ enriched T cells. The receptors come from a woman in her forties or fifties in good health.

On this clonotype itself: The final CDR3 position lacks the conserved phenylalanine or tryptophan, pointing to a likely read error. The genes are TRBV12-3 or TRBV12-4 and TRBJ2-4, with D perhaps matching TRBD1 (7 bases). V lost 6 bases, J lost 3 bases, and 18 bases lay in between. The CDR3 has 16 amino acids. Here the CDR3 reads CASRDNRGGDKNIQYY. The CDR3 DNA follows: TGTGCCAGCAGAGACAACAGGGGAGGTGACAAAAACATTCAGTACTAC.

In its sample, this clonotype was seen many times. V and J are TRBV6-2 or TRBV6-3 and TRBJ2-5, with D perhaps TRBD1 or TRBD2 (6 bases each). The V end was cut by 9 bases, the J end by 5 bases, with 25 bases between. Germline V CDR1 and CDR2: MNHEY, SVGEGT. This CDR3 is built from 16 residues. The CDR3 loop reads CASKGLIAERGETQYF. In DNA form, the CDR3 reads TGTGCCAGTAAGGGTCTGATAGCGGAGAGGGGGGAGACCCAGTACTTC.

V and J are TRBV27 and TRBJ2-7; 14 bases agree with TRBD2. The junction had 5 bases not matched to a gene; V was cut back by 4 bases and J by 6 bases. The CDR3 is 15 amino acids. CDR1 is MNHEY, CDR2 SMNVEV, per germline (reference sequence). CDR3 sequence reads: CASSSRLAGGSEQYV. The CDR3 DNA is TGTGCCAGCAGTTCCAGACTAGCGGGAGGGAGCGAGCAGTACGTC.

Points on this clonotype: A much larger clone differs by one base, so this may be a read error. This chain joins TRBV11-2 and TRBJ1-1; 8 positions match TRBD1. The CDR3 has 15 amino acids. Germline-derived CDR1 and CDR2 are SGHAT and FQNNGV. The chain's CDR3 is CASSFRTGLNTEALF. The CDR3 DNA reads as TGTGCCAGCAGCTTCCGGACAGGGCTAAACACTGAAGCTCTCTTT.

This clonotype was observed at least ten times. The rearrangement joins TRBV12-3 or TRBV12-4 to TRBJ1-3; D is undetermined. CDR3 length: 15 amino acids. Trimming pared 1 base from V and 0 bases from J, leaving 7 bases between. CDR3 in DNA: TGTGCCAGCAGTTTAGTTCCGAGCTCTGGAAACACCATATATTTT. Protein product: CASSLVPSSGNTIYF.

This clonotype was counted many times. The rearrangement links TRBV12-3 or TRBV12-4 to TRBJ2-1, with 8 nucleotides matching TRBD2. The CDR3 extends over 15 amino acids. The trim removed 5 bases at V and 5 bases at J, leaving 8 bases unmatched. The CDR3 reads CASSRAGARNNEQFF. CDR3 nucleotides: TGTGCCAGCAGTAGAGCGGGGGCCCGGAACAATGAGCAGTTCTTC.

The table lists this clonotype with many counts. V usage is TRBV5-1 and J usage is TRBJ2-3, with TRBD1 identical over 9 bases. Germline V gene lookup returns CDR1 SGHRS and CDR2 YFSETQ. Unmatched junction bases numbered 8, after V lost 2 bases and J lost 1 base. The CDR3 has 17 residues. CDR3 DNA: TGCGCCAGCAGCTTAAATACCCACAGGGGGCGCACAGATACGCAGTATTTT. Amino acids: CASSLNTHRGRTDTQYF.

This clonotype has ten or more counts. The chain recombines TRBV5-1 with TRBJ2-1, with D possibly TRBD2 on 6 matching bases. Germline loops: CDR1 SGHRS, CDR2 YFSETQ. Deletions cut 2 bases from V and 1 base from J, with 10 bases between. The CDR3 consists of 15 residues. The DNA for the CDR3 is TGCGCCAGCAGCTTTTTAGCGGTTTCCTACAATGAGCAGTTCTTC. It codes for CASSFLAVSYNEQFF. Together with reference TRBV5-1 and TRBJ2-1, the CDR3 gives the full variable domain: KAGVTQTPRYLIKTRGQQVTLSCSPISGHRSVSWYQQTPGQGLQFLFEYFSETQRNKGNFPGRFSGRQFSNSRSEMNVSTLELGDSALYLCASSFLAVSYNEQFFGPGTRLTVL.

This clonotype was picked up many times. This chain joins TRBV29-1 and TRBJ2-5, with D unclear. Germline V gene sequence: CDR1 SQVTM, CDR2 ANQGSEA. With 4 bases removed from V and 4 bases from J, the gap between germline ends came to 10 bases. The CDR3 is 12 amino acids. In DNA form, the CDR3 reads TGCAGCGTTGCGCGTGCTGGAGAGACCCAGTACTTC. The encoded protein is CSVARAGETQYF. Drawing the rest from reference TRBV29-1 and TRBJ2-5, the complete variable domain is SAVISQKPSRDICQRGTSLTIQCQVDSQVTMMFWYRQQPGQSLTLIATANQGSEATYESGFVIDKFPISRPNLTFSTLTVSNMSPEDSSIYLCSVARAGETQYFGPGTRLLVL.

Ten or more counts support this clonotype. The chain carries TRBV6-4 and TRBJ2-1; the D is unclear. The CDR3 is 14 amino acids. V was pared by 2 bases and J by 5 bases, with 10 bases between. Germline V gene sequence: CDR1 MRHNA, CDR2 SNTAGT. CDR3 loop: CASSDAADHNEQFF. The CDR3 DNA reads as TGTGCCAGCAGTGACGCGGCAGATCACAATGAGCAGTTCTTC.

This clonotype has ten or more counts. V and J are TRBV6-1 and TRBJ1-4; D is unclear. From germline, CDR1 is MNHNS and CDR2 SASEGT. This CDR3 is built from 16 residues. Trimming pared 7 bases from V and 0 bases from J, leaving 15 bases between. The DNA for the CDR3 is TGTGCCAGCACCAAGATCCATCCAGCAACTAATGAAAAACTGTTTTTT. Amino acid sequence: CASTKIHPATNEKLFF.

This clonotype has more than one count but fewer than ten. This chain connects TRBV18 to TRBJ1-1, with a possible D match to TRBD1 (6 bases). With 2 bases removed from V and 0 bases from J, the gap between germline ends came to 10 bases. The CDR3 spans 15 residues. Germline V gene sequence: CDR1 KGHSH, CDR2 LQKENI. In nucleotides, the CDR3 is TGTGCCAGCTCACCATGGGGACAAATGAACACTGAAGCTTTCTTT. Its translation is CASSPWGQMNTEAFF.

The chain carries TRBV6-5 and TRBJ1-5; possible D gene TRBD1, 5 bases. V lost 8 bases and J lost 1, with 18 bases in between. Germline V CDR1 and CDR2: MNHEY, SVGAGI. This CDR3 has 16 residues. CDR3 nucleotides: TGTGCCAGCGGACACTTGAGTAGTGGCAGCAATCAGCCCCAGCATTTT. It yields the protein CASGHLSSGSNQPQHF.

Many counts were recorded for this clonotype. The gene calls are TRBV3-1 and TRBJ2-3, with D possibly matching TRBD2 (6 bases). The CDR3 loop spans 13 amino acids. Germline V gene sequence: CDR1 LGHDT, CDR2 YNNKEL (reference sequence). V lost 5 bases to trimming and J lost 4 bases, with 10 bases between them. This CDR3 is CASSGGYSDTQYF. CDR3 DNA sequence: TGTGCCAGCAGCGGGGGGTATTCAGATACGCAGTATTTT.

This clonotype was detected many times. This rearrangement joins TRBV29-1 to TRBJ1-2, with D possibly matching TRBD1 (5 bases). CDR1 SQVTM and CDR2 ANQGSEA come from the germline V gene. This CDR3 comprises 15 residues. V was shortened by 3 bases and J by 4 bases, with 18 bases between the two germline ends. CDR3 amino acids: CSVDTPAQGSYGYTF. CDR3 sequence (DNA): TGCAGCGTTGACACTCCAGCTCAGGGTAGCTATGGCTACACCTTC.

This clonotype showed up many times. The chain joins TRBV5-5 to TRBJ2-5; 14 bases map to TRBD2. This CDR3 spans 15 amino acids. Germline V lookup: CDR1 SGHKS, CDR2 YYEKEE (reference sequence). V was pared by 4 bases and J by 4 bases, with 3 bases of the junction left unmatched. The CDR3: CASSKTSGRGETQYF. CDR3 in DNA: TGTGCCAGCAGCAAGACTAGCGGGAGGGGAGAGACCCAGTACTTC.

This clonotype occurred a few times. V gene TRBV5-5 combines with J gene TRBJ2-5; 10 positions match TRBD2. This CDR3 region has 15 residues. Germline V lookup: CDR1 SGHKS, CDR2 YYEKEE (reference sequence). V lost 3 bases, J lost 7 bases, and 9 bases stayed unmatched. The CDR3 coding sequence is TGTGCCAGCAGCTCACGGACTAGCGGTCCGGGGACCCAGTACTTC. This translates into CASSSRTSGPGTQYF.

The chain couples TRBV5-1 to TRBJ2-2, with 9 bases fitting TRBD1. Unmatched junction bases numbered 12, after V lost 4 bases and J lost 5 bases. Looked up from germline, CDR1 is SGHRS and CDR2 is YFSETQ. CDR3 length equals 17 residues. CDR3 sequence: CASSQPMTGGWTGELFF. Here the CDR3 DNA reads TGCGCCAGCAGCCAACCCATGACAGGGGGATGGACCGGGGAGCTGTTTTTT. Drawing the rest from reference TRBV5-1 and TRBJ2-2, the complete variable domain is KAGVTQTPRYLIKTRGQQVTLSCSPISGHRSVSWYQQTPGQGLQFLFEYFSETQRNKGNFPGRFSGRQFSNSRSEMNVSTLELGDSALYLCASSQPMTGGWTGELFFGEGSRLTVL.

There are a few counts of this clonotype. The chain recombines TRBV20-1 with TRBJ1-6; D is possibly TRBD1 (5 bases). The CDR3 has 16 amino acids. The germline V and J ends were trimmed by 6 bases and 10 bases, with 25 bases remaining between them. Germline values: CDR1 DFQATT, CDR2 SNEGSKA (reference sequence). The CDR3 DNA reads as TGCAGTGCCAGGGTGTCAAATGACCCTCGGGGGTCACCCCTCCACTTT. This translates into CSARVSNDPRGSPLHF.

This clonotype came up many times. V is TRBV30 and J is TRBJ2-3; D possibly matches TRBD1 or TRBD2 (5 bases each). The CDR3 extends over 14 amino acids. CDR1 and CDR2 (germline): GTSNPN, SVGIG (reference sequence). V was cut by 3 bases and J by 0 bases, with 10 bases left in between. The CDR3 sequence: CAWRGDSSTDTQYF. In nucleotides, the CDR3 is TGTGCCTGGAGGGGAGACAGTAGCACAGATACGCAGTATTTT.

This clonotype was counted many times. In DNA, the CDR3 is TGCAGTGCTCCACGACTAGCGGGAACTACAGATACGCAGTATTTT. Translating gives CSAPRLAGTTDTQYF. The chain couples TRBV20-1 to TRBJ2-3, with 11 bases identical to TRBD2. The ends lost 5 bases at V and 3 bases at J; junction bases unmatched: 7. The CDR3 consists of 15 residues. Germline V CDR1 and CDR2: DFQATT, SNEGSKA (reference sequence).

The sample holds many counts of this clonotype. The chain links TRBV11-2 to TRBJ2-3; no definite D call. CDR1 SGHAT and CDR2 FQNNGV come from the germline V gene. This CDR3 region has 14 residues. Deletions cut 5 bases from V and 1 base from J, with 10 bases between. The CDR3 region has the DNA TGTGCCAGCAGCCCAGCAGCAGGCACAGATACGCAGTATTTT. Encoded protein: CASSPAAGTDTQYF.

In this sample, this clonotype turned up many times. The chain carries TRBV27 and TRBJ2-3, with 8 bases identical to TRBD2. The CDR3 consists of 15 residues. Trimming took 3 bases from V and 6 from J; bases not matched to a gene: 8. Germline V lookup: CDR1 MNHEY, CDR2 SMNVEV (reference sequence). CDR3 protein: CASSFEGLASDTQYF. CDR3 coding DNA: TGTGCCAGCAGTTTTGAAGGACTAGCTTCCGATACGCAGTATTTT.

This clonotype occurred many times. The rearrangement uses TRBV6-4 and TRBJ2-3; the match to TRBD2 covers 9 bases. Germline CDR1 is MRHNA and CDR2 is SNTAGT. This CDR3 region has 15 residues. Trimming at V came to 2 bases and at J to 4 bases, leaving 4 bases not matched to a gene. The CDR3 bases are TGTGCCAGCAGTGACACGGCGGGAGGGGCAGATACGCAGTATTTT. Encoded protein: CASSDTAGGADTQYF.

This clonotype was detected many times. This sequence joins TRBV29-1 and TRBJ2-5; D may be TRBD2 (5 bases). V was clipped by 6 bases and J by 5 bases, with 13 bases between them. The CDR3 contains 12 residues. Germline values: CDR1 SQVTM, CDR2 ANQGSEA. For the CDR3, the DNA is TGCAGCGTGAAGGCGGGTAGGGAGACCCAGTACTTC. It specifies CSVKAGRETQYF.

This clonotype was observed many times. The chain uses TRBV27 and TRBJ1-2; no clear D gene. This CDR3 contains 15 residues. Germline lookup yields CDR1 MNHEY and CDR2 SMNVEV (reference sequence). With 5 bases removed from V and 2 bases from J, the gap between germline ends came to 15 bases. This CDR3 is CASSPLTPVNYGYTF. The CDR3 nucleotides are TGTGCCAGCAGTCCATTGACACCAGTAAACTATGGCTACACCTTC.

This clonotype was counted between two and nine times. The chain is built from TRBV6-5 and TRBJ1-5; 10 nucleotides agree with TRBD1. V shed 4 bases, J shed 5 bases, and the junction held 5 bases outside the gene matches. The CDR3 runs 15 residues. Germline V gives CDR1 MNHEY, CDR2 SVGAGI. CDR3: CASSSRTGGDQPQHF. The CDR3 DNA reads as TGTGCCAGCAGTTCCCGGACAGGGGGGGATCAGCCCCAGCATTTT.

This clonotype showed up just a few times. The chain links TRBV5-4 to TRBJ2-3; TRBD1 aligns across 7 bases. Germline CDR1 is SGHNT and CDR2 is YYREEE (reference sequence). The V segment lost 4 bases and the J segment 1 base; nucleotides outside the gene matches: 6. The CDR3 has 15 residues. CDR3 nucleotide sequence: TGTGCCAGCAGCACCGGGGACAGACGCACAGATACGCAGTATTTT. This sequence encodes CASSTGDRRTDTQYF.